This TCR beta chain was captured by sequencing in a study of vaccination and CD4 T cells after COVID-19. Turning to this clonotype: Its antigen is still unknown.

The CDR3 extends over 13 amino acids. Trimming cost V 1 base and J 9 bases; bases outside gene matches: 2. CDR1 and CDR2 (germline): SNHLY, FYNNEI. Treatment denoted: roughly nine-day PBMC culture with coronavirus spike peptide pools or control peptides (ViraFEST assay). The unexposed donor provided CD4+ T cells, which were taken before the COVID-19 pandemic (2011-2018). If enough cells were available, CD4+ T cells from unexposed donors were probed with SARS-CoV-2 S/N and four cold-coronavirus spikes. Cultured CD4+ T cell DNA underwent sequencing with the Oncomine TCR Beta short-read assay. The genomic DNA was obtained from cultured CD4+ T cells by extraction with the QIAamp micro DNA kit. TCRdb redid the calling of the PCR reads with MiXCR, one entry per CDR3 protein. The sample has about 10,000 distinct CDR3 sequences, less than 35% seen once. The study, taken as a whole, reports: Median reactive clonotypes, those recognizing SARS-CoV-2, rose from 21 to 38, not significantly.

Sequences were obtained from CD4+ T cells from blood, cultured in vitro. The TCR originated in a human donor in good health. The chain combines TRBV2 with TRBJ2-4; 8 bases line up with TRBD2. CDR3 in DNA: TGTGCCAGCAGTGAAGGGCTAGCGGGCATTCAGTACTTC. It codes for CASSEGLAGIQYF.